This is a list of T cell receptor beta chains from one sample in a study of CD8 T cells in Susac syndrome. TCRdb reprocessed the immunoSEQ multiplex PCR reads with MiXCR, giving one entry per CDR3 protein. The sample gives approximately 120,000 distinct CDR3 sequences, about 90% of which show up once; around 0.22% is in the top ten. Sequenced sample: CD8+ T cells from PBMCs. All receptors derive from a human donor with multiple sclerosis. CDR3s leave out the opening cysteine and the closing phenylalanine or tryptophan.

12,TRBV5-4,TRBJ1-1,ASSRTAGFLPAF
12,TRBV7-9,TRBJ2-7,ASSLALAPSEQY
11,TRBV6-5,TRBJ1-5,ASSYGQNQPQH
14,TRBV29-1,TRBJ2-2,SVLIGSGGNTGELF
14,TRBV27,TRBJ2-3,ASSRRLAGVADTQY
13,TRBV30,TRBJ2-3,AWSGGVRLEDTQY
11,TRBV7-9,TRBJ2-7,ASSSTPRYEQY
14,TRBV12-3/TRBV12-4,TRBJ2-2,ASSPPRGRGTGELF
12,TRBV9,TRBJ1-1,ASSVEGGYTEAF
11,TRBV3-1,TRBJ2-2,ASTPAGLGELF
8,TRBV29-1,TRBJ1-1,SASYTEAF
10,TRBV20-1,TRBJ2-1,SARGLAAEQF
10,TRBV5-1,TRBJ2-4,ASSFDNHIQY
10,TRBV10-3,TRBJ2-2,AISEPTGELF
9,TRBV6-2/TRBV6-3,TRBJ2-1,ASSYSSEQF
12,TRBV4-2,TRBJ2-1,ASSLYFSGTEQF
14,TRBV20-1,TRBJ2-1,SARGQSGSSYNEQF
18,TRBV3-1,TRBJ2-1,ASSHSPGLGTARSYNEQF
11,TRBV7-2,TRBJ2-7,ASSPWSHYEQY
16,TRBV3-1,TRBJ2-2,ASSHVFSAGDHTGELF
9,TRBV29-1,TRBJ1-1,SAEEGIEAF
11,TRBV20-1,TRBJ2-1,SARVGASNEQF
13,TRBV7-9,TRBJ1-2,ASDLRTGTNYGYT
11,TRBV27,TRBJ1-1,ASSFPGGGEAF
10,TRBV29-1,TRBJ1-4,SVVTRTEKLF
11,TRBV2,TRBJ2-3,ARRRDSSDTQY
13,TRBV4-1,TRBJ1-5,ASSRMFGAVEPQH